These T cell receptor beta chains were read from a single sample in a study of cytomegalovirus exposure and HLA in healthy donors. TCRdb's table, derived via immunoSEQ multiplex PCR, lists solely in-frame clones and lacks some. Of under 140,000 clones in the sample, about 73% were seen once. What was sequenced was PBMCs. The origin of the receptors is a woman in her 30s in good health and CMV-seronegative. CDR3s include the opening cysteine and the closing phenylalanine or tryptophan. D genes are given only for firm matches. Clone size is stated in some rows and not others, as once, few, many or a class when expanded.

>TRBJ2-1|-|-|TRBV18
CASSPPLFSGEQFF
TGTGCCAGCTCACCACCCCTTTTCTCAGGGGAGCAGTTCTTC
>TRBJ2-5|-|-|TRBV9
CASSVGADEETQYF
TGTGCCAGCAGCGTAGGGGCAGACGAAGAGACCCAGTACTTC
>TRBJ1-6|-|-|TRBV7-9
CASSLGVSSISYNSPLHF
TGTGCCAGCAGCTTGGGAGTCTCCTCCATCTCCTATAATTCACCCCTCCACTTT
>TRBJ1-4|-|once|TRBV5-6
CASSSTGEFEKLFF
TGTGCCAGCAGCTCCACGGGGGAATTTGAAAAACTGTTTTTT
>TRBJ2-7|TRBD2|-|TRBV4-3
CASSQEPPSGGTPSSYEQYF
TGCGCCAGCAGCCAAGAACCGCCTAGCGGGGGGACCCCGAGCTCCTACGAGCAGTACTTC
>TRBJ2-7|-|-|TRBV6-5
CASSYGFGYWYEQYF
TGTGCCAGCAGTTATGGGTTCGGGTACTGGTACGAGCAGTACTTC
>TRBJ2-4|TRBD2|-|TRBV4-2
CASRPGLAGGAKNIQYF
TGTGCCAGCCGGCCGGGACTAGCGGGGGGAGCCAAAAACATTCAGTACTTC
>TRBJ2-7|-|-|TRBV30
CAWSEQYEQYF
TGTGCCTGGAGTGAACAGTACGAGCAGTACTTC
>TRBJ2-5|TRBD1|-|TRBV6-4
CASSDSAGGVETQYF
TGTGCCAGCAGTGACTCGGCAGGGGGCGTAGAGACCCAGTACTTC
>TRBJ1-5|-|-|TRBV6-7
CASRNGQYSNQPQHF
TGTGCCAGCAGAAACGGACAATATAGCAATCAGCCCCAGCATTTT
>TRBJ1-1|TRBD1|-|TRBV27
CASSFGSRGLTEAFF
TGTGCCAGCAGCTTCGGTAGCAGGGGGCTTACTGAAGCTTTCTTT
>TRBJ2-1|TRBD1|once|TRBV5-8
CASTEGARIFPGEQFF
TGTGCCAGCACCGAGGGGGCCCGTATCTTCCCTGGTGAGCAGTTCTTC
>TRBJ2-7|TRBD2|-|TRBV28
CATVGLAEYEQYF
TGTGCCACCGTTGGACTAGCGGAATACGAGCAGTACTTC
>TRBJ1-1|-|-|TRBV14
CASSQESGMNTEAFF
TGTGCCAGCAGCCAAGAGTCCGGGATGAACACTGAAGCTTTCTTT
>TRBJ2-5|-|-|TRBV23-1
CASSQAYQETQYF
TGCGCCAGCAGTCAAGCGTACCAAGAGACCCAGTACTTC
>TRBJ2-1|-|-|TRBV12-5
CASGLGGRGNEQFF
TGTGCTAGTGGCCTGGGTGGCCGAGGCAATGAGCAGTTCTTC